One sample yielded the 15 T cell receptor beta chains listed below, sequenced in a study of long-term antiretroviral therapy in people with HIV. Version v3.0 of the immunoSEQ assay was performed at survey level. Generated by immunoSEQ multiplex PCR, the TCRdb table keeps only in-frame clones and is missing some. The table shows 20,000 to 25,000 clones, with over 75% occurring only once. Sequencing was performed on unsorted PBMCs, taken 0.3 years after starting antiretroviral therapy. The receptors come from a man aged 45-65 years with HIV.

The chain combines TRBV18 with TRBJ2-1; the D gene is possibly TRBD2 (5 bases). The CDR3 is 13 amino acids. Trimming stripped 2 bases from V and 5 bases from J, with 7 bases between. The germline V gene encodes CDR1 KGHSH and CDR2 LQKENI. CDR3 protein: CASSPTRDNEQFF. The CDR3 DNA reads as TGTGCCAGCTCACCAACTAGAGACAATGAGCAGTTCTTC.

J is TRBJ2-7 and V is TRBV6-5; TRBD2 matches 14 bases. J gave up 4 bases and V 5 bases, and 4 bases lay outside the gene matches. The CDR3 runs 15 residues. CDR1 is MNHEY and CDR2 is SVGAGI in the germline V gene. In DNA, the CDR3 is TGTGCCAGCAGTGCGGGACTAGCGGGGGCTTACGAGCAGTACTTC. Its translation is CASSAGLAGAYEQYF.

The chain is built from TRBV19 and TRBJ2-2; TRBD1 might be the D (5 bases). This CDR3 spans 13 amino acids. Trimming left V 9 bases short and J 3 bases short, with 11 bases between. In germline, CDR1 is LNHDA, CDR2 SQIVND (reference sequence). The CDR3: CASPDSYTGELFF. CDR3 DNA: TGTGCCAGCCCCGACAGCTACACCGGGGAGCTGTTTTTT. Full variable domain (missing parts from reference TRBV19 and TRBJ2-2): DGGITQSPKYLFRKEGQNVTLSCEQNLNHDAMYWYRQDPGQGLRLIYYSQIVNDFQKGDIAEGYSVSREKKESFPLTVTSAQKNPTAFYLCASPDSYTGELFFGEGSRLTVL.

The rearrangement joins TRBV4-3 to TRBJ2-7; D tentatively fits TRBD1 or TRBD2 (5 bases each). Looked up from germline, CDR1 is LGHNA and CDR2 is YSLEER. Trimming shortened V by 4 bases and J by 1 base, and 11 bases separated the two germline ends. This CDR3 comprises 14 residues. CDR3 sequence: CASSPRAGSYEQYF. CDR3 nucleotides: TGCGCCAGCAGCCCGAGGGCAGGGTCCTACGAGCAGTACTTC.

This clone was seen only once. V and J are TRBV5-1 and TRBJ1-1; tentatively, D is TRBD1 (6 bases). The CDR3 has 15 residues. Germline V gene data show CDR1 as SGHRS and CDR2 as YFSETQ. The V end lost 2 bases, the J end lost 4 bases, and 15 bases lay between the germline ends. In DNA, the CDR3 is TGCGCCAGCAGCTTTACCACAGGGTTGACCACTGAAGCTTTCTTT. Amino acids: CASSFTTGLTTEAFF.

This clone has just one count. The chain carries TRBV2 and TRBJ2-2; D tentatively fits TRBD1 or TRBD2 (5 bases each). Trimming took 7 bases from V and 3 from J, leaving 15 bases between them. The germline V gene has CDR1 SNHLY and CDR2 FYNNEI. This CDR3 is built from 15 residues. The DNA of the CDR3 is TGTGCCAGCACTAGAGGGGCTTTAGACACCGGGGAGCTGTTTTTT. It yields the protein CASTRGALDTGELFF.

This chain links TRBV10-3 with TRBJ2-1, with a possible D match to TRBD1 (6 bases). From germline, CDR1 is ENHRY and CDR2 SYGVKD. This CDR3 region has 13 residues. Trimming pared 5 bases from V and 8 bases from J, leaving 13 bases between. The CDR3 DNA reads TGTGCCATCAGTTCCTCGACAGGCCATGAGCAGTTCTTC. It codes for CAISSSTGHEQFF.

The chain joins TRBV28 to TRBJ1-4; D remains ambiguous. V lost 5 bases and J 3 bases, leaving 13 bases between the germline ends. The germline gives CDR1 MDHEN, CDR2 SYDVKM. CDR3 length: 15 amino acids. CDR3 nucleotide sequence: TGTGCCAGCAGTCCAGCGGAGGCCGCTAATGAAAAACTGTTTTTT. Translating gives CASSPAEAANEKLFF. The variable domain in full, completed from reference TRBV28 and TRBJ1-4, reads DVKVTQSSRYLVKRTGEKVFLECVQDMDHENMFWYRQDPGLGLRLIYFSYDVKMKEKGDIPEGYSVSREKKERFSLILESASTNQTSMYLCASSPAEAANEKLFFGSGTQLSVL.

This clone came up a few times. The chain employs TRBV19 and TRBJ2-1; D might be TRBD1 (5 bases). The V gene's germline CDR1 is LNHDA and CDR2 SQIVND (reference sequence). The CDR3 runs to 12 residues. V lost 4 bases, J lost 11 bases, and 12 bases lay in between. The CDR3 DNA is TGTGCCAGTAGTACAGGGAAGGGGCAGCAGTTCTTC. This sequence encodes CASSTGKGQQFF.

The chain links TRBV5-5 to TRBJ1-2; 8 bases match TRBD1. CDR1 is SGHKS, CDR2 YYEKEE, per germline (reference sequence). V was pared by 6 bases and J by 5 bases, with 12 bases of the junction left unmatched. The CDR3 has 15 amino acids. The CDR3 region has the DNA TGTGCCAGCACGGATGACAGGGGCCGCGTTTATGGCTACACCTTC. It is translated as CASTDDRGRVYGYTF. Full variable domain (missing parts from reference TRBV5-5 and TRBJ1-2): DAGVTQSPTHLIKTRGQQVTLRCSPISGHKSVSWYQQVLGQGPQFIFQYYEKEERGRGNFPDRFSARQFPNYSSELNVNALLLGDSALYLCASTDDRGRVYGYTFGSGTRLTVV.

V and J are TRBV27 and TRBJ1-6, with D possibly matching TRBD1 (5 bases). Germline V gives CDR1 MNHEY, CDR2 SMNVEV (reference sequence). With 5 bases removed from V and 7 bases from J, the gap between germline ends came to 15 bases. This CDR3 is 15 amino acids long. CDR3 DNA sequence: TGTGCCAGCAGTGGGCGGAACTGGGGGAATTCACCCCTCCACTTT. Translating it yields CASSGRNWGNSPLHF.

This chain's CDR3 is CASSLDRGFDEQFF. The CDR3 DNA reads as TGTGCCAGCAGCTTAGATCGTGGTTTCGATGAGCAGTTCTTC. The V gene is TRBV11-3, the J gene TRBJ2-1; no reliable D call. Germline loops: CDR1 SGHNT, CDR2 YENEEA. Trimming removed 0 bases from V and 8 bases from J, with 11 bases in between. The CDR3 is made up of 14 amino acids.

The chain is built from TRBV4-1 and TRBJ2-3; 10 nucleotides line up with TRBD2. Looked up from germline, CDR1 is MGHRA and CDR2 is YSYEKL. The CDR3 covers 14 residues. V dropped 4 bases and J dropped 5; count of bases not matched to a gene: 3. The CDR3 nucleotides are TGCGCCAGCAGCCGCCTAGCGGGAGAAGATACGCAGTATTTT. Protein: CASSRLAGEDTQYF.

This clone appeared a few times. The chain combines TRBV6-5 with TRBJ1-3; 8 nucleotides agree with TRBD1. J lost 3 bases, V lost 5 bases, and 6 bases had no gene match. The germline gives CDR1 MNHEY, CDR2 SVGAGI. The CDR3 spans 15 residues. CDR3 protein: CASSGQGAGGNTIYF. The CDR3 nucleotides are TGTGCCAGCAGTGGTCAGGGGGCAGGTGGAAACACCATATATTTT.

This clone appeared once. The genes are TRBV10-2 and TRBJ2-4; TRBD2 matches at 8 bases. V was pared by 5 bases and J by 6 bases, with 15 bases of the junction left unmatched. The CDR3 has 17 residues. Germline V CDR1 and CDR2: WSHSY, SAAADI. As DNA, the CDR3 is TGCGCCAGCAGTCGAGAATGGGGGCTAGCGGGCATAAACATTCAGTACTTC. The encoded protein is CASSREWGLAGINIQYF.